This T cell receptor beta chain derives from a study of blood T cells in healthy people across ages. This CDR3 contains 15 residues. Trimming at V came to 5 bases and at J to 4 bases, leaving 10 bases not matched to a gene. Germline V lookup: CDR1 SGDLS, CDR2 YYNGEE. This clonotype has more than one count but fewer than ten. A J-beta primer mix and a sample-barcoded 5' primer were used in a second PCR of about 7 to 12 cycles. Researchers report that each sample yielded at least 3 million CDR3-containing paired-end reads. TCRdb called the 5' RACE reads again in MiXCR, with one record for every CDR3 protein. The data show approximately 830,000 distinct CDR3 sequences, 60% to 80% seen once.

The receptor comes from a man in his thirties or forties in good health. This chain joins TRBV9 and TRBJ1-2, with 8 bases matching TRBD1. The specimen sequenced was blood. The CDR3 sequence is CASRGQGEGIYGYTF. The CDR3 DNA reads TGTGCCAGCAGAGGACAGGGAGAAGGTATCTATGGCTACACCTTC.